Presented here are 21 T cell receptor beta chains from one specimen sequenced in a study of CD8 T cells in Susac syndrome. Random hexamers were used to reverse transcribe about 0.5 to 1 ug of RNA. TCRdb re-analysed the immunoSEQ multiplex PCR reads in MiXCR, keeping a single row per CDR3 protein. The table includes some 200,000 distinct CDR3 sequences, approximately 95% detected once. The sequenced material came from CD8+ T cells from PBMCs. All receptors come from a human donor with Susac syndrome.

The chain is built from TRBV18 and TRBJ2-3; no reliable D call. Germline CDR1 and CDR2: KGHSH and LQKENI. This CDR3 is 14 amino acids long. Trimming pared 4 bases from V and 0 bases from J, leaving 8 bases between. The DNA for the CDR3 is TGTGCCAGCTCACTGGGCCCCAGCACAGATACGCAGTATTTT. It codes for CASSLGPSTDTQYF.

CDR3 sequence: CSARDLGQAVDQPQHF. CDR3 coding DNA: TGCAGTGCTAGAGATCTAGGGCAGGCCGTAGATCAGCCCCAGCATTTT. The chain combines TRBV20-1 with TRBJ1-5; unclear D gene. In germline, CDR1 is DFQATT, CDR2 SNEGSKA (reference sequence). V was clipped by 0 bases and J by 5 bases, with 17 bases between them. The length of the CDR3 is 16 residues.

J is TRBJ2-1 and V is TRBV29-1; 7 bases fit TRBD2. This CDR3 has 16 amino acids. Germline V gene data show CDR1 as SQVTM and CDR2 as ANQGSEA. J lost 0 bases, V lost 0 bases, and 5 bases had no gene match. CDR3 in amino acids: CSVEDPGEGSYNEQFF. The CDR3 nucleotides read TGCAGCGTTGAAGATCCGGGGGAGGGCTCCTACAATGAGCAGTTCTTC.

The chain is built from TRBV25-1 and TRBJ1-1; D call uncertain. Germline V lookup: CDR1 MGHDK, CDR2 SYGVNS. The CDR3 runs to 14 residues. Trimming took 0 bases from V and 6 from J, leaving 11 bases between them. This CDR3 is CASSEYAASAEAFF. CDR3 nucleotide sequence: TGTGCCAGCAGTGAATATGCGGCCTCCGCTGAAGCTTTCTTT.

The rearrangement uses TRBV3-1 and TRBJ1-5, with D possibly being TRBD1 (5 bases). Trimming removed 0 bases from V and 7 bases from J, with 13 bases in between. Germline CDR1 is LGHDT and CDR2 is YNNKEL (reference sequence). The CDR3 is 15 residues long. This CDR3 reads CASSQDGGLEQPQHF. The CDR3 coding sequence is TGTGCCAGCAGCCAAGATGGGGGATTAGAGCAGCCCCAGCATTTT.

The chain has TRBV29-1 and TRBJ2-1; 9 bases line up with TRBD2. V gave up 8 bases and J gave up 5 bases; unmatched junction bases: 10. The CDR3 is 14 residues long. The germline V gene encodes CDR1 SQVTM and CDR2 ANQGSEA. The chain's CDR3 is CSSKGTSWNNEQFF. In nucleotides, the CDR3 is TGCAGCTCGAAGGGGACTAGCTGGAACAATGAGCAGTTCTTC.

The chain employs TRBV28 and TRBJ2-5; D remains unclear. The V gene's germline CDR1 is MDHEN and CDR2 SYDVKM. The V gene lost 4 bases and the J gene lost 5 bases, with 8 bases spanning the gap. The CDR3 is 12 amino acids. CDR3 sequence (DNA): TGTGCCAGCAGTTCGGTGAGGGAGACCCAGTACTTC. Protein sequence: CASSSVRETQYF.

This sequence joins TRBV19 and TRBJ2-1; weak D call: TRBD1 (6 bases). Trimming removed 7 bases at V and 1 base at J, with 17 bases between. CDR3 size: 16 residues. Germline V gives CDR1 LNHDA, CDR2 SQIVND (reference sequence). In DNA form, the CDR3 reads TGTGCCAGTACCTCGGACAGCCCCACGTCCTACAATGAGCAGTTCTTC. This codes for CASTSDSPTSYNEQFF.

The chain links TRBV9 to TRBJ2-7, with TRBD1 identical over 8 bases. There are 15 residues in the CDR3. Losses at the gene ends were 3 bases for V and 5 bases for J; bases not matched to a gene: 10. The germline V gene has CDR1 SGDLS and CDR2 YYNGEE. The CDR3, as DNA: TGTGCCAGCAGCGACTCCTTAAAACAGGGGGACGAGCAGTACTTC. It codes for CASSDSLKQGDEQYF.

The V gene is TRBV10-3, the J gene TRBJ1-2; D uncertain. Per the germline V gene, CDR1 is ENHRY and CDR2 is SYGVKD. Trimming cost V 2 bases and J 7 bases, with 14 bases left between them. CDR3 length equals 14 residues. CDR3 nucleotides: TGTGCCATCAGTGAGCTCTCGTTACCGGCTGGCTACACCTTC. Its translation: CAISELSLPAGYTF.

This chain connects TRBV9 to TRBJ2-3; D is uncertain. Germline CDR1 SGDLS, CDR2 YYNGEE. The CDR3 extends over 13 amino acids. Trimming removed 1 base from V and 5 bases from J, with 8 bases in between. The CDR3 protein is CASSVSGEDTQYF. For the CDR3, the DNA is TGTGCCAGCAGCGTAAGTGGCGAAGATACGCAGTATTTT.

V is TRBV7-6 and J is TRBJ2-3; maybe TRBD2 (6 bases). The V gene's germline CDR1 is SGHVS and CDR2 FNYEAQ. Deletions cut 0 bases from V and 5 bases from J, with 9 bases between. The CDR3 has 14 amino acids. In DNA form, the CDR3 reads TGTGCCAGCAGCTTAGCGACGGGACTAGATACGCAGTATTTT. It specifies CASSLATGLDTQYF.

The chain combines TRBV11-2 with TRBJ2-7; TRBD2 matches 12 bases. In germline, CDR1 is SGHAT, CDR2 FQNNGV. This CDR3 is built from 17 residues. V gave up 4 bases and J gave up 3 bases; unmatched junction bases: 10. This chain's CDR3 is CASSSGLAGMGFYEQYF. The CDR3 nucleotides read TGTGCCAGCAGCTCAGGACTAGCGGGAATGGGTTTCTACGAGCAGTACTTC.

J is TRBJ1-2 and V is TRBV12-3 or TRBV12-4; D gene uncertain. Deletions cut 7 bases from V and 4 bases from J, with 16 bases between. The CDR3 is 14 amino acids. The CDR3: CASTESPGGYGYTF. CDR3 sequence (DNA): TGTGCCAGCACCGAAAGCCCCGGCGGCTATGGCTACACCTTC.

The chain's CDR3 is CATSRDVETGVKVAGELFF. CDR3 DNA sequence: TGTGCCACCAGCAGAGATGTTGAGACAGGGGTAAAGGTCGCCGGGGAGCTGTTTTTT. This sequence joins TRBV15 and TRBJ2-2, with 8 bases aligning to TRBD1. Germline CDR1 LNHNV, CDR2 YYDKDF (reference sequence). The CDR3 sequence is 19 residues long. V lost 0 bases and J lost 6; bases outside the gene matches: 15.

The V and J genes are TRBV9 and TRBJ2-1, with 9 bases lining up with TRBD2. The CDR3 runs 15 residues. In germline, CDR1 is SGDLS, CDR2 YYNGEE. Trimming at V came to 1 base and at J to 5 bases, leaving 4 bases not matched to a gene. The CDR3 DNA is TGTGCCAGCAGCGTAAGCGGGGGGTCGAACAATGAGCAGTTCTTC. Translating gives CASSVSGGSNNEQFF.

J is TRBJ2-1 and V is TRBV20-1; TRBD2 matches at 8 bases. The CDR3 loop spans 15 amino acids. The V segment lost 1 base and the J segment 7 bases; nucleotides outside the gene matches: 9. From germline, CDR1 is DFQATT and CDR2 SNEGSKA (reference sequence). DNA for the CDR3: TGCAGTGCTAGAGGGGCCGGGACTAGGTTGAATGAGCAGTTCTTC. Its translation is CSARGAGTRLNEQFF.

The J gene is TRBJ2-3, the V gene TRBV20-1; the match to TRBD1 covers 8 bases. V was pared by 3 bases and J by 2 bases, with 10 bases of the junction left unmatched. Germline-derived CDR1 and CDR2 are DFQATT and SNEGSKA (reference sequence). The CDR3 consists of 16 residues. This chain's CDR3 is CSASVNWDRITDTQYF. In nucleotides, the CDR3 is TGCAGTGCTAGCGTCAATTGGGACAGGATCACAGATACGCAGTATTTT.

The rearrangement links TRBV28 to TRBJ2-1, with a possible D match to TRBD1 (6 bases). CDR1 is MDHEN and CDR2 is SYDVKM in the germline V gene. V lost 3 bases and J lost 7, with 13 bases in between. The CDR3 contains 14 residues. The CDR3 reads CASSFQGSMNEQFF. The CDR3 DNA follows: TGTGCCAGCAGTTTCCAGGGGTCCATGAATGAGCAGTTCTTC.

The rearrangement joins TRBV3-1 to TRBJ2-5; D not resolved. The CDR3 is 13 residues long. The germline CDR1 and CDR2 sequences are LGHDT and YNNKEL (reference sequence). Trimming removed 3 bases at V and 1 base at J, with 6 bases between. This CDR3 is CASSQDLQETQYF. The CDR3 coding sequence is TGTGCCAGCAGCCAGGATCTCCAAGAGACCCAGTACTTC.

This chain uses TRBV12-3 or TRBV12-4 with TRBJ2-1, with 8 positions matching TRBD2. The CDR3 extends over 15 amino acids. Losses at the gene ends were 8 bases for V and 4 bases for J; bases not matched to a gene: 10. In DNA, the CDR3 is TGTGCCAGCCGGGACACGGGGGGGGAATACAATGAGCAGTTCTTC. Residues: CASRDTGGEYNEQFF.